A single T cell receptor (beta chain) is shown here with its context. Its specificity is unknown. V shed 4 bases and J shed 4 bases, with 14 bases lying between them. The germline V gene encodes CDR1 SGHNT and CDR2 YYREEE (reference sequence). This CDR3 has 15 amino acids. This specimen comes from a study of cytomegalovirus exposure and HLA in healthy donors. Whole-study findings and limits: Analysis was carried out at a later point, and it linked a missense DCLRE1C variant to TCR beta V- and J-gene trimming.

Regarding donors, all were healthy bone marrow donors. It was with 60 Vbeta and 13 Jbeta primers that the PCR ran. Some clones are missing from TCRdb's copy, which holds only in-frame ones; the method was immunoSEQ multiplex PCR. Of about 190,000 clones listed, approximately 88% are singletons. The clonotype comes from a woman aged 45-59 years in good health and CMV-seropositive. The source material was PBMCs. The chain combines TRBV5-4 with TRBJ1-4; a weak D match, TRBD1 (5 bases). The CDR3 nucleotides read TGTGCCAGCAGCACGGAAGGGGCGCGTAATGAAAAACTGTTTTTT. Protein: CASSTEGARNEKLFF.